This TCR beta chain was identified in a study of Graves' ophthalmopathy and Graves' hyperthyroidism. Study-wide context: Peripheral blood was collected at initial diagnosis, before any treatment. General study results and limits: Appearing in blood as well were most expanded thyroid clonotypes above 0.001 frequency.

In germline, CDR1 is DFQATT, CDR2 SNEGSKA (reference sequence). Trimming removed 5 bases from V and 3 bases from J, with 7 bases in between. This CDR3 comprises 11 residues. Exclusion criteria comprised other autoimmune diseases, uncontrolled infections, pregnancy or lactation in patients. The PBMCs used were ones drawn from 7.5 to 10 ml of fresh peripheral blood. This clonotype appeared many times. Its antigen is as yet unknown. Beta-chain TCR CDR3 regions were amplified from RNA transcripts. RT-PCR with HTBI primers came first, then second-round multiplex PCR. MiXCR, run by TCRdb on the multiplex PCR reads, gives a single entry per CDR3 protein. The sample records about 390,000 distinct CDR3 sequences, about 15% being singletons.

The sequenced sample consisted of peripheral blood. This chain joins TRBV20-1 and TRBJ1-2; no firm D call. This receptor was obtained from an adult woman with stable Graves' hyperthyroidism. The CDR3 spells CSADGYYGYTF. The CDR3 DNA sequence: TGCAGTGCTGACGGGTACTATGGCTACACCTTC.